The 3 T cell receptor beta chains below were found in one sample sequenced in a study of immune cell composition in non-small cell lung cancer (dated by TCRdb to 2017 to 2019). The library relied on the immunoSEQ multiplex PCR assay. TCRdb re-hosts the immuneACCESS table, in-frame sequences only. Its copies lack some clones; in the studies checked, an unresolved V gene accounts for under half of them, and the cause for the rest is not known. In all, the sample holds about 9,000 clones, and under 80% of those were seen once. The ten largest account for around a tenth of the sample. The sequenced sample consisted of lung tumor tissue. The receptors derive from a human donor with non-small cell lung cancer.

This clone has more than one count but fewer than ten. This chain connects TRBV5-1 to TRBJ2-5; TRBD2 is a possible D gene (6 bases). Trimming shortened V by 4 bases and J by 2 bases, and 18 bases separated the two germline ends. Germline assignment: CDR1 SGHRS and CDR2 YFSETQ. This CDR3 has 16 residues. The CDR3 nucleotides are TGCGCCAGCAGCCCCCCGGGACTCGGCAAACAAGAGACCCAGTACTTC. The encoded protein is CASSPPGLGKQETQYF.

The chain carries TRBV6-6 and TRBJ2-7; D gene ambiguous. V was pared by 5 bases and J by 3 bases, with 11 bases between. This CDR3 contains 13 residues. Germline V gene sequence: CDR1 MNHNY, CDR2 SVGAGI (reference sequence). This chain's CDR3 is CASSPGFLYEQYF. Written as DNA, the CDR3 is TGTGCCAGCAGTCCCGGATTCCTCTACGAGCAGTACTTC.

CDR3 sequence: CASSFFRGGREQYF. Written as DNA, the CDR3 is TGTGCCAGCAGCTTTTTCAGGGGAGGCCGCGAGCAGTACTTC. The chain recombines TRBV5-4 with TRBJ2-7; D tentatively reads TRBD1 or TRBD2 (6 bases each). V was pared by 2 bases and J by 6 bases, with 15 bases between. Germline V gene data show CDR1 as SGHNT and CDR2 as YYREEE (reference sequence). This CDR3 has 14 amino acids. Based on the CDR3 plus reference TRBV5-4 and TRBJ2-7, the full variable domain is ETGVTQSPTHLIKTRGQQVTLRCSSQSGHNTVSWYQQALGQGPQFIFQYYREEENGRGNFPPRFSGLQFPNYSSELNVNALELDDSALYLCASSFFRGGREQYFGPGTRLTVT.